Included here is one T cell receptor (beta chain) sequence, with context. Its antigen is currently not known. No base quality information exists; no much larger clone differs at one position. This record belongs to a study of shared clonotypes between healthy human individuals (dated by TCRdb to about 2020). About the study as a whole: The cohort included three men and a couple of women between 18 and 49 years of age. Per donor, three plates each were used for CD4 naive and CD4 memory, two for CD8 naive, and one for CD8 memory. To estimate repertoire size and how much clonotype sharing occurs between individuals, the study deeply sequenced the blood TCR repertoires of roughly 5 healthy adults. Libraries were prepared and TCR repertoires were sequenced by different laboratories using diverse techniques, in order to increase sequencing depth and limit assay-specific biases. Each donor's leukapheresis produced roughly between roughly 0.85 and 10 billion PBMCs.

Using the deep immunoSEQ assay, TCR CDR3 regions were amplified from genomic DNA by multiplex PCR. Genomic DNA extracted from each cell subset was distributed evenly over all wells of several immunoSEQ 96-well plates, and each plate served as one replicate. For sorted subsets, approximately 190 ng genomic DNA, equal to 25,000 to 35,000 T cell genomes, was loaded into each replicate PCR. Purified libraries were measured with a Qubit 3.0 fluorometer, size-checked on a Bioanalyzer 2100, and measured again with the KAPA Library Quantification kit. Every immunoSEQ 96-well plate was sequenced on a dedicated single-read 150-cycle Illumina NextSeq 550 flow cell. The original methods were these. Because the immunoSEQ output held only junctional sequences and lacked quality scores, the filtering could not match the filtering applied to full-length reads. Sequences were annotated with PyIR, a Python wrapper for IgBLAST v1.9, and V/J genes and CDR3 were assigned using IMGT germline references. Reads with weak V/J assignments (E-value above 1e-6), missing CDR3, stop codons, out-of-frame junctions, or ambiguous translated residues were removed. V3J clonotypes were defined by identical inferred V gene, J gene, and CDR3 amino acid sequence. To compute the percentage overlap between repertoires, the number of shared unique clonotypes was divided by the size of the smaller repertoire. RTK rarefaction, the Chao1 estimator, and Recon v2.1 estimates of unobserved clonotypes were used to assess repertoire richness. For all TCRbeta clonotypes obtained by the gDNA method from a few donors, generation probabilities were computed with OLGA. Drawn from immuneACCESS, this table holds only the in-frame rearrangements with V and J called that TCRdb kept. Clones are partly lost; checked studies trace under half to an unresolved V gene and leave the rest unexplained. V and J calls and clone size are as listed in that table; D and trimming were resolved from the DNA. Recorded for this sample are about 600,000 clones; 95% to 98% of them occurred a single time. Clones ranked in the top ten supply approximately 0.3% of the sample.

Study-wide conclusions, independent of this receptor: Compared with non-shared clonotypes, clonotypes shared by all four sorted-subset donors had higher generation probabilities. Pairwise subsampling indicated that sequencing depth was expected to affect the degree of clonotype sharing among donors. Roughly 5.2% of naive CD4, around 4% of naive CD8, roughly 2.4% of memory CD4, and about 0.4% of memory CD8 clonotypes were shared across a few donors. Larger estimated clonotype richness was generally found for naive subsets than for memory subsets. Because the study included a small number of donors, the genetic and exposure-history diversity represented was limited. Sampling was restricted to blood, and TCR repertoires in tissue are likely to differ from TCR repertoires in blood. Rarefaction of sorted-subset datasets indicated incomplete sequencing despite the large sequencing depth.

For CDR1 and CDR2, the germline V gene lists SQVTM and ANQGSEA. The CDR3 sequence holds 12 residues, the cysteine and phenylalanine included. Only CDR3 DNA is held: 36 bases, read in frame from base 1. Cut back by 7 bases and 5 bases, the V and J ends lie 14 bases apart. CD8 naive samples were obtained by positive selection for CCR7 among CD45RO-negative cells, yielding a CD45RA+CCR7+ population from which TemRA cells were excluded. Donors were healthy HIV-negative adults with no recently reported acute infections or vaccinations. Every donor was a Caucasian adult residing in Nashville, Tennessee, USA. Blood was obtained by leukapheresis, after which PBMCs were separated by Ficoll-Histopaque density gradient centrifugation and cryopreserved in liquid nitrogen vapor phase. Analytical flow cytometry was used to check the purity and quantity of each magnetically sorted T cell population. From each sorted fraction, genomic DNA was isolated and quantified by UV absorbance on a Nanodrop 2000c.

The source of this sequence is a man under 40 in good health. Sequencing was performed on naive CD8+ T cells sorted from blood. According to the study, the label for this sample's cell subset or site signals: CD45RA+CCR7+. The rearrangement joined TRBV29-1 to TRBJ1-2; no D segment can be confidently identified. The CDR3 protein sequence reads: CSGGQSIYGYTF. The DNA sequence is TGCAGCGGTGGGCAGAGTATTTATGGCTACACCTTC. With all but the CDR3 taken from the reference TRBV29-1 and TRBJ1-2 genes, the full variable domain is: SAVISQKPSRDICQRGTSLTIQCQVDSQVTMMFWYRQQPGQSLTLIATANQGSEATYESGFVIDKFPISRPNLTFSTLTVSNMSPEDSSIYLCSGGQSIYGYTFGSGTRLTVV.